The 28 T cell receptor beta chains listed next were all sequenced from one sample in a study of blood T cell repertoires in COVID-19. Produced via immunoSEQ multiplex PCR; TCRdb's table is partial and in-frame only. The data show around 300,000 clones, with 70% to 90% seen just once and under 4.5% held by the top ten. The sequenced material came from peripheral blood. These receptors were obtained from a woman between 45 and 60 years old with active or convalescent COVID-19.

Comments on this clone: The identical CDR3 is also encoded by other nucleotide sequences in the sample. The chain recombines TRBV5-1 with TRBJ1-1, with D perhaps matching TRBD1 (5 bases). V lost 0 bases, J lost 4 bases, and 10 bases lay in between. This CDR3 has 14 residues. Germline-derived CDR1 and CDR2 are SGHRS and YFSETQ. The CDR3 here is CASSLVGVGTEAFF. For the CDR3, the DNA is TGCGCCAGCAGCTTGGTAGGGGTCGGCACTGAAGCTTTCTTT. The whole variable domain, filled in from reference TRBV5-1 and TRBJ1-1, reads KAGVTQTPRYLIKTRGQQVTLSCSPISGHRSVSWYQQTPGQGLQFLFEYFSETQRNKGNFPGRFSGRQFSNSRSEMNVSTLELGDSALYLCASSLVGVGTEAFFGQGTRLTVV.

The V and J genes are TRBV7-9 and TRBJ2-1; the match to TRBD1 covers 10 bases. Germline V gene data show CDR1 as SEHNR and CDR2 as FQNEAQ (reference sequence). The V and J ends lost 3 bases and 4 bases, in that order; junction bases with no gene match: 12. This CDR3 is built from 18 residues. DNA for the CDR3: TGTGCCAGCAGCTTTGGACAGGGGGTTTCCCGAAGATACAATGAGCAGTTCTTC. This sequence encodes CASSFGQGVSRRYNEQFF.

The gene calls are TRBV28 and TRBJ2-7; 10 bases are a match to TRBD1. The J segment lost 1 base and the V segment lost 0 bases, leaving 6 bases of the junction unmatched. Germline V gene data show CDR1 as MDHEN and CDR2 as SYDVKM. The CDR3 totals 17 residues. In DNA, the CDR3 is TGTGCCAGCAGTTTATGGGACAGGGGGGAGGGGTCCTACGAGCAGTACTTC. The encoded protein is CASSLWDRGEGSYEQYF.

The chain combines TRBV6-5 with TRBJ1-5; D is perhaps TRBD1 (5 bases). Per the germline V gene, CDR1 is MNHEY and CDR2 is SVGAGI. V dropped 8 bases and J dropped 4 bases, with 18 bases sitting between them. The CDR3 is made up of 15 amino acids. Here the CDR3 reads CASGLGGAANQPQHF. The CDR3 nucleotides are TGTGCCAGCGGCCTCGGAGGGGCGGCAAATCAGCCCCAGCATTTT.

V usage is TRBV28 and J usage is TRBJ1-1; 7 nucleotides line up with TRBD1. The J segment lost 1 base and the V segment lost 8 bases, leaving 10 bases of the junction unmatched. From germline, CDR1 is MDHEN and CDR2 SYDVKM. This CDR3 region has 15 residues. In DNA, the CDR3 is TGTGCCAGCGGGAAAACAGGGGTTACGAACACTGAAGCTTTCTTT. The encoded protein is CASGKTGVTNTEAFF. Drawing the rest from reference TRBV28 and TRBJ1-1, the complete variable domain is DVKVTQSSRYLVKRTGEKVFLECVQDMDHENMFWYRQDPGLGLRLIYFSYDVKMKEKGDIPEGYSVSREKKERFSLILESASTNQTSMYLCASGKTGVTNTEAFFGQGTRLTVV.

The chain is built from TRBV18 and TRBJ2-1; 11 positions agree with TRBD2. The trim removed 4 bases at V and 5 bases at J, leaving 4 bases unmatched. This CDR3 is 15 amino acids long. Per germline, CDR1 KGHSH and CDR2 LQKENI. DNA of the CDR3: TGTGCCAGCTCACGCAATAGCGGGGGGGACAATGAGCAGTTCTTC. Amino acids: CASSRNSGGDNEQFF.

This chain links TRBV7-2 with TRBJ1-1, with unresolved D. The germline CDR1 and CDR2 sequences are SGHTA and FQGNSA. Trimming shortened V by 6 bases and J by 2 bases, and 4 bases separated the two germline ends. CDR3 length: 11 amino acids. The CDR3 DNA sequence: TGTGCCAGCAGTATAAACACTGAAGCTTTCTTT. Translating gives CASSINTEAFF.

The chain combines TRBV5-4 with TRBJ2-2; 9 nucleotides line up with TRBD1. There are 14 residues in the CDR3. V shed 5 bases and J 6 bases; nucleotides not matched to a gene: 5. Germline CDR1 is SGHNT and CDR2 is YYREEE (reference sequence). CDR3 residues: CASRPGQGAGELFF. As DNA, the CDR3 is TGTGCCAGCAGACCGGGACAGGGAGCCGGGGAGCTGTTTTTT.

This sequence joins TRBV18 and TRBJ2-2; TRBD1 matches 11 bases. The CDR3 totals 18 residues. From germline, CDR1 is KGHSH and CDR2 LQKENI. V was clipped by 2 bases and J by 3 bases; unmatched bases: 8. Here the CDR3 DNA reads TGTGCCAGCTCACCATCCACTCGGGACAGGGGGGACACCGGGGAGCTGTTTTTT. Translating it yields CASSPSTRDRGDTGELFF.

The chain links TRBV6-1 to TRBJ2-1; 8 bases agree with TRBD1. In germline, CDR1 is MNHNS, CDR2 SASEGT. Trimming cost V 0 bases and J 2 bases; bases outside gene matches: 21. The CDR3 spans 22 residues. Here the CDR3 DNA reads TGTGCCAGCAGTGAAGCCGACTGGGGGACAGGCAGGGGTGTTGGTACCTACAATGAGCAGTTCTTC. It translates to CASSEADWGTGRGVGTYNEQFF.

In DNA, the CDR3 is TGTGCCAGCAGTCGGAAGGCGGGACCAGGGGGGGAGACCCAGTACTTC. This translates into CASSRKAGPGGETQYF. The V call is TRBV7-2, the J call TRBJ2-5, with a tentative D call TRBD1 (7 bases). Trimming took off 6 bases at V and 5 bases at J, with 22 bases between the two ends. CDR1 is SGHTA, CDR2 FQGNSA, per germline. The CDR3 contains 16 residues.

This chain joins TRBV2 and TRBJ2-2; D not resolved. The germline CDR1 and CDR2 sequences are SNHLY and FYNNEI. The CDR3 contains 11 residues. V was pared by 8 bases and J by 6 bases, with 7 bases between. CDR3 region: CASSGAGELFF. Written as DNA, the CDR3 is TGTGCCAGCTCCGGAGCCGGGGAGCTGTTTTTT.

V and J are TRBV12-3 or TRBV12-4 and TRBJ1-5; D is ambiguous. Trimming pared 1 base from V and 5 bases from J, leaving 6 bases between. This CDR3 is built from 13 residues. The CDR3 protein is CASSLDSYQPQHF. CDR3 sequence (DNA): TGTGCCAGCAGTTTAGACAGTTATCAGCCCCAGCATTTT.

The chain is built from TRBV10-3 and TRBJ1-6, with TRBD1 matching over 7 bases. Germline-derived CDR1 and CDR2 are ENHRY and SYGVKD. J lost 5 bases, V lost 8 bases, and 9 bases had no gene match. The CDR3 covers 15 residues. CDR3 amino acids: CAIREWDRDNSPLHF. Here the CDR3 DNA reads TGTGCCATCCGCGAATGGGACAGAGATAATTCACCCCTCCACTTT.

The V call is TRBV24-1, the J call TRBJ2-7; 8 bases are shared with TRBD2. The V gene's germline CDR1 is KGHDR and CDR2 SFDVKD. This CDR3 is built from 11 residues. Trimming cost V 5 bases and J 7 bases; bases outside gene matches: 0. CDR3 sequence reads: CATSVAGEQYF. Here the CDR3 DNA reads TGTGCCACCAGTGTAGCGGGAGAGCAGTACTTC.

The chain joins TRBV7-3 to TRBJ2-6, with a possible D match to TRBD2 (5 bases). The CDR3 is made up of 18 amino acids. Germline V gene sequence: CDR1 SGHTA, CDR2 FQGTGA. With 5 bases removed from V and 1 base from J, the gap between germline ends came to 18 bases. The CDR3 region is CASSPGSPGVSGANVLTF. CDR3 DNA: TGTGCCAGCAGCCCCGGATCGCCCGGGGTGTCTGGGGCCAACGTCCTGACTTTC.

This rearrangement joins TRBV4-1 to TRBJ1-1, with TRBD1 as a possible D gene (6 bases). V was clipped by 0 bases and J by 9 bases, with 8 bases between them. Germline V gene sequence: CDR1 MGHRA, CDR2 YSYEKL. The CDR3 contains 12 residues. CDR3 in amino acids: CASSQDQGQAFF. CDR3 bases: TGCGCCAGCAGCCAAGATCAGGGGCAAGCTTTCTTT.

This clone was picked up one time. V is TRBV3-1 (or the pseudogene TRBV3-2) and J is TRBJ2-7; no reliable D call. The V end lost 1 base, the J end lost 3 bases, and 7 bases lay between the germline ends. Germline V CDR1 and CDR2: LGHDT, YNNKEL (reference sequence). The CDR3 length is 13 residues. CDR3 sequence (DNA): TGTGCCAGCAGCCAAGTTACCAGCTACGAGCAGTACTTC. Amino acids: CASSQVTSYEQYF.

This chain connects TRBV27 to TRBJ1-2; the D is unclear. Germline values: CDR1 MNHEY, CDR2 SMNVEV (reference sequence). V was trimmed by 1 base and J by 4 bases, leaving 16 bases between them. The CDR3 has 16 amino acids. CDR3 sequence reads: CASSLFPTPDSYGYTF. The CDR3 DNA follows: TGTGCCAGCAGTTTATTCCCAACCCCGGACTCCTATGGCTACACCTTC.

There are a few counts of this clone. Mismatch with germline at one junction end may stem from a read error. V usage is TRBV7-2 and J usage is TRBJ1-2; TRBD1 matches at 8 bases. Germline loops: CDR1 SGHTA, CDR2 FQGNSA. The CDR3 extends over 16 amino acids. The CDR3 loop reads CASRLVGTGEIYGYTF. CDR3 sequence (DNA): TGTGCCAGCAGATTAGTGGGGACAGGAGAAATTTATGGCTACACCTTC.

The chain has TRBV5-5 and TRBJ1-2, with a possible D match to TRBD1 (5 bases). The CDR3 loop spans 17 amino acids. V gave up 2 bases and J gave up 5 bases, with 22 bases separating them. The V gene's germline CDR1 is SGHKS and CDR2 YYEKEE (reference sequence). CDR3 sequence reads: CASSLNPRPGLWYGYTF. In nucleotides, the CDR3 is TGTGCCAGCAGCTTAAATCCCCGGCCAGGGTTGTGGTATGGCTACACCTTC.

This clone has only one observation. This chain connects TRBV10-3 to TRBJ1-1; tentative D call: TRBD1 (5 bases). The CDR3 is 10 residues long. V dropped 10 bases and J dropped 10 bases, with 13 bases sitting between them. Germline CDR1 is ENHRY and CDR2 is SYGVKD. The CDR3 region is CATGRTIAFF. The CDR3 DNA sequence: TGTGCCACAGGAAGGACAATAGCTTTCTTT.

The chain has TRBV11-3 and TRBJ1-1; 7 bases are a match to TRBD1. Germline CDR1 reads SGHNT; CDR2 reads YENEEA. V gave up 5 bases and J gave up 8 bases; unmatched junction bases: 5. This CDR3 has 12 amino acids. The CDR3 sequence: CASSLQGQEAFF. The CDR3 nucleotides are TGTGCCAGCAGCCTACAGGGACAGGAAGCTTTCTTT.

The CDR3 region has the DNA TGTGCCAGCAGCCAAGGAGATAGAGCTTTCTTT. Protein: CASSQGDRAFF. The V and J genes are TRBV3-1 (or the pseudogene TRBV3-2) and TRBJ1-1; D is ambiguous. V lost 1 base and J 10 bases, leaving 7 bases between the germline ends. CDR3 length: 11 amino acids. The germline V gene has CDR1 LGHDT and CDR2 YNNKEL (reference sequence).

The V and J genes are TRBV5-1 and TRBJ2-1; maybe TRBD1 (6 bases). The CDR3 has 15 amino acids. Between the trimmed V and J ends, which lost 1 base and 3 bases, there was a span of 11 bases. Germline V gene lookup returns CDR1 SGHRS and CDR2 YFSETQ. DNA for the CDR3: TGCGCCAGCAGCTTGCAGGGGATGCTCTACAATGAGCAGTTCTTC. Its protein product is CASSLQGMLYNEQFF.

As concerns this clone: One end of the junction does not line up with germline, which may come from a read error. The chain links TRBV28 to TRBJ2-7; possibly TRBD2 for D (6 bases). The CDR3 runs to 12 residues. Germline CDR1 is MDHEN and CDR2 is SYDVKM. Here the CDR3 DNA reads TGTGCCAGCAGTCGAAACCGGGACTCGAGACACTTC. Translated: CASSRNRDSRHF.

The chain carries TRBV6-6 and TRBJ1-5, with D tentatively TRBD1 (5 bases). Trimming pared 6 bases from V and 4 bases from J, leaving 10 bases between. The CDR3 consists of 13 residues. Germline lookup yields CDR1 MNHNY and CDR2 SVGAGI (reference sequence). CDR3 region: CASRQEWNQPQHF. CDR3 bases: TGTGCCAGCAGACAGGAGTGGAATCAGCCCCAGCATTTT.

The V and J genes are TRBV5-1 and TRBJ1-1, with TRBD1 matching 9 bases. The CDR3 contains 15 residues. Germline V lookup: CDR1 SGHRS, CDR2 YFSETQ. Trimming at V came to 5 bases and at J to 5 bases, leaving 10 bases not matched to a gene. CDR3 loop: CASSYTGQGGTEAFF. In DNA form, the CDR3 reads TGCGCCAGCAGTTACACGGGACAGGGCGGGACTGAAGCTTTCTTT.